These 7 T cell receptor beta chains were sequenced from one sample in a study of blood T cell repertoires in COVID-19. Here immunoSEQ multiplex PCR was the method, and the copy in TCRdb shows in-frame clones only, minus some. The sample has approximately 240,000 clones; approximately 90% are singletons. Material: PBMCs or T cells enriched from blood (not recorded which). The receptors here all came from a woman aged 25 to 39 with acute COVID-19.

This clone was detected once. V usage is TRBV19 and J usage is TRBJ1-6, with D unresolved. The CDR3 covers 13 residues. The V gene lost 9 bases and the J gene lost 9 bases, with 15 bases spanning the gap. Germline V gene sequence: CDR1 LNHDA, CDR2 SQIVND (reference sequence). For the CDR3, the DNA is TGTGCCAGCACTGTGGGCGTCGGTTCACCCCTCCACTTT. Translating gives CASTVGVGSPLHF.

This rearrangement joins TRBV11-2 to TRBJ1-1, with D possibly matching TRBD1 (6 bases). The CDR3 is made up of 17 amino acids. Trimming pared 4 bases from V and 0 bases from J, leaving 18 bases between. CDR1 is SGHAT and CDR2 is FQNNGV in the germline V gene. The CDR3 spells CASSSGQLSFMNTEAFF. In nucleotides, the CDR3 is TGTGCCAGCAGCTCAGGACAGTTAAGTTTCATGAACACTGAAGCTTTCTTT.

The chain employs TRBV6-4 and TRBJ1-2; D unclear. Trimming cost V 6 bases and J 5 bases, with 22 bases left between them. In germline, CDR1 is MRHNA, CDR2 SNTAGT. The CDR3 has 16 amino acids. The CDR3 region has the DNA TGTGCCAGCAGGACGTTCGGGGTCCCAAAACTATATGGCTACACCTTC. It specifies CASRTFGVPKLYGYTF.

The chain recombines TRBV7-8 with TRBJ2-1, with 7 bases that match TRBD2. Germline trimming cut 1 base from V and 9 bases from J; bases unmatched to any gene: 6. The CDR3 is 14 residues long. Germline-derived CDR1 and CDR2 are SGHVS and FQNEAQ. The CDR3 region has the DNA TGTGCCAGCAGCTTAGTTCAGGGAGGGAGTGAGCAGTTCTTC. This encodes CASSLVQGGSEQFF.

This chain joins TRBV12-5 and TRBJ2-3; TRBD2 matches 13 bases. This CDR3 contains 18 residues. V was clipped by 4 bases and J by 6 bases; unmatched bases: 13. Germline lookup yields CDR1 LGHNT and CDR2 FRNRAP. The CDR3 nucleotides read TGTGCTAGTGGTTCCCCGGGACTAGCGGGGCCCCCCCCGGATACGCAGTATTTT. The encoded protein is CASGSPGLAGPPPDTQYF.

This chain joins TRBV5-1 and TRBJ2-1; 8 bases map to TRBD2. This CDR3 is built from 14 residues. V shed 7 bases, J shed 5 bases, and the junction held 8 bases outside the gene matches. The V gene's germline CDR1 is SGHRS and CDR2 YFSETQ. The CDR3 protein is CASQREWGDNEQFF. CDR3 nucleotide sequence: TGCGCCAGCCAGCGGGAGTGGGGCGACAATGAGCAGTTCTTC.

The chain has TRBV10-3 and TRBJ1-4, with D perhaps matching TRBD1 (6 bases). Germline assignment: CDR1 ENHRY and CDR2 SYGVKD. The CDR3 consists of 14 residues. Trimming pared 3 bases from V and 7 bases from J, leaving 12 bases between. CDR3 nucleotides: TGTGCCATCAGTGACCGGGACATGCGTGAAAAACTGTTTTTT. Amino acids: CAISDRDMREKLFF.